The entry below gives a single T cell receptor (beta chain) sequence along with its context. Its target is unknown. The data belong to a study of graft-versus-host responses after intestinal transplantation. The overall study: Recipients were given multivisceral, liver-intestinal, or isolated intestinal transplants. Anti-thymocyte globulin induction preceded three to four years of tacrolimus and steroid maintenance in all recipients. Study-wide findings and caveats: Early declines in HvG clones that occurred post-transplant were associated with peak circulating GvH clone levels. Graft-donor T cell macrochimerism in patients accompanied high graft-versus-host to host-versus-graft clonal ratios in allografts.

TCRdb's table, derived via immunoSEQ multiplex PCR, lists solely in-frame clones and lacks some. Seen here are over 40,000 clones, 70% to 85% observed once, and the top ten hold around 0.5%. With 7 bases removed from V and 5 bases from J, the gap between germline ends came to 14 bases. Germline assignment: CDR1 SNHLY and CDR2 FYNNEI. The CDR3 covers 13 residues. Here the sequenced sample was unstimulated CD4+ T cells sorted from spleen or lymph node cells, taken before transplant. The receptor was isolated from a human donor who was the organ donor for an intestinal transplant. This chain uses TRBV2 with TRBJ1-1; weak D call: TRBD1 (5 bases). This CDR3 is CASIPAGKTEAFF. The CDR3 DNA reads TGTGCCAGCATACCGGCAGGGAAGACTGAAGCTTTCTTT.